The 29 T cell receptor beta chains in this list originate from one sample, sequenced in a study of shared clonotypes between healthy human individuals. Only in-frame clones appear in the TCRdb table, and some are missing; sequencing was by immunoSEQ multiplex PCR. The sample holds about 340,000 clones; roughly 80% are singletons and the top ten take more than 9%. Material: memory CD4+ T cells sorted from blood. Subset in this sample: CD45RA-negative fraction. Receptor source: a man aged 25-45 years in good health.

The chain is built from TRBV6-6 and TRBJ1-5; 9 nucleotides align to TRBD1. Trimming at V came to 7 bases and at J to 4 bases, leaving 5 bases not matched to a gene. CDR3 length: 14 residues. Germline V gene data show CDR1 as MNHNY and CDR2 as SVGAGI (reference sequence). In DNA, the CDR3 is TGTGCCAGCAAGGGACAGGGTAGGAATCAGCCCCAGCATTTT. It yields the protein CASKGQGRNQPQHF.

This clone was observed a handful of times. V and J are TRBV5-4 and TRBJ1-2, with D unclear. CDR1 and CDR2 (germline): SGHNT, YYREEE (reference sequence). The CDR3 extends over 13 amino acids. V was clipped by 2 bases and J by 4 bases, with 9 bases between them. DNA of the CDR3: TGTGCCAGCAGCTTACAGAACAGCTATGGCTACACCTTC. Encoded protein: CASSLQNSYGYTF.

The DNA of the CDR3 is TGTGCCAGCAGCTTAGAGGCGGAAAAGGAGCAGTACTTC. Translation: CASSLEAEKEQYF. The J gene is TRBJ2-7, the V gene TRBV7-2; D call uncertain. This CDR3 comprises 13 residues. Germline V lookup: CDR1 SGHTA, CDR2 FQGNSA. V shed 1 base and J shed 7 bases, with 11 bases lying between them. Variable domain in full (rest from reference TRBV7-2 and TRBJ2-7): GAGVSQSPSNKVTEKGKDVELRCDPISGHTALYWYRQSLGQGLEFLIYFQGNSAPDKSGLPSDRFSAERTGGSVSTLTIQRTQQEDSAVYLCASSLEAEKEQYFGPGTRLTVT.

The rearrangement joins TRBV4-3 to TRBJ2-1; 11 bases align to TRBD2. Germline loops: CDR1 LGHNA, CDR2 YSLEER. The CDR3 extends over 18 amino acids. J lost 5 bases, V lost 1 base, and 10 bases had no gene match. The DNA of the CDR3 is TGCGCCAGCAGCCAAGGACCCACCGGGACTAGCGGCCACAATGAGCAGTTCTTC. Its translation is CASSQGPTGTSGHNEQFF.

This chain links TRBV18 with TRBJ2-2; D is uncertain. Germline-derived CDR1 and CDR2 are KGHSH and LQKENI. This CDR3 contains 15 residues. V was shortened by 0 bases and J by 5 bases, with 10 bases between the two germline ends. Here the CDR3 DNA reads TGTGCCAGCTCACCACCAAGTTTAAGAACCGGGGAGCTGTTTTTT. As protein: CASSPPSLRTGELFF.

The CDR3 DNA follows: TGTGCCACCAGCGTTAGACAGGGCTACGAGCAGTACTTC. Its protein product is CATSVRQGYEQYF. The chain links TRBV15 to TRBJ2-7; 7 nucleotides agree with TRBD1. Germline CDR1 LNHNV, CDR2 YYDKDF (reference sequence). The CDR3 contains 13 residues. J lost 3 bases, V lost 5 bases, and 4 bases had no gene match.

The chain uses TRBV11-3 and TRBJ2-1; D call uncertain. The ends were cut back, 0 bases at V and 8 bases at J, with 8 bases in the middle. Germline V gives CDR1 SGHNT, CDR2 YENEEA. This CDR3 region has 13 residues. The CDR3, as DNA: TGTGCCAGCAGCTTAGAAAGTATTCATGAGCAGTTCTTC. It codes for CASSLESIHEQFF.

The chain has TRBV28 and TRBJ2-7, with 8 bases identical to TRBD2. The CDR3 is 18 residues long. Germline lookup yields CDR1 MDHEN and CDR2 SYDVKM. Trimming took 4 bases from V and 9 from J; bases not matched to a gene: 23. CDR3 protein: CASSSQPSHSGTILGQYF. The DNA for the CDR3 is TGTGCCAGCAGTTCCCAACCCTCCCATAGCGGGACTATCCTAGGGCAGTACTTC.

This clone was seen a few times. The CDR3 region is CASSAMAGNYGYTF. The CDR3 nucleotides are TGTGCCAGCAGTGCTATGGCAGGGAACTATGGCTACACCTTC. This rearrangement joins TRBV6-4 to TRBJ1-2; possibly TRBD1 for D (5 bases). This CDR3 is built from 14 residues. Per germline, CDR1 MRHNA and CDR2 SNTAGT. With 4 bases removed from V and 2 bases from J, the gap between germline ends came to 11 bases.

This clone showed up just once. The V call is TRBV19, the J call TRBJ2-4; TRBD1 aligns across 8 bases. From germline, CDR1 is LNHDA and CDR2 SQIVND (reference sequence). After removal of 4 bases from V and 0 bases from J, the junction contained 11 bases not matched to a gene. There are 18 residues in the CDR3. For the CDR3, the DNA is TGTGCCAGTAGTACACCGGGACAGGCCCCTTTAGCCAAAAACATTCAGTACTTC. Translated, it gives CASSTPGQAPLAKNIQYF. The variable domain in full, completed from reference TRBV19 and TRBJ2-4, reads DGGITQSPKYLFRKEGQNVTLSCEQNLNHDAMYWYRQDPGQGLRLIYYSQIVNDFQKGDIAEGYSVSREKKESFPLTVTSAQKNPTAFYLCASSTPGQAPLAKNIQYFGAGTRLSVL.

This chain connects TRBV6-1 to TRBJ1-5, with D possibly matching TRBD1 (6 bases). The length of the CDR3 is 14 residues. Germline V gene lookup returns CDR1 MNHNS and CDR2 SASEGT. The ends were cut back, 8 bases at V and 1 base at J, with 12 bases in the middle. CDR3 amino acids: CASGPTGSNQPQHF. DNA of the CDR3: TGTGCCAGCGGACCTACAGGGAGCAATCAGCCCCAGCATTTT.

The chain couples TRBV27 to TRBJ2-7; 11 positions agree with TRBD2. CDR3 size: 16 residues. Per the germline V gene, CDR1 is MNHEY and CDR2 is SMNVEV (reference sequence). With 6 bases clipped from V and 6 bases from J, the junction kept 13 bases outside the gene matches. The CDR3 DNA follows: TGTGCCAGCAGAAAGCAGGGACTAGCGGAAGCTGGCGAGCAGTACTTC. Its protein is CASRKQGLAEAGEQYF.

This clone occurred once. The chain uses TRBV5-4 and TRBJ2-5; TRBD2 is a possible D gene (5 bases). V was clipped by 4 bases and J by 2 bases, with 12 bases between them. Germline loops: CDR1 SGHNT, CDR2 YYREEE (reference sequence). This CDR3 is built from 14 residues. The CDR3 region has the DNA TGTGCCAGCAGCCCGGCGGGCGGACAAGAGACCCAGTACTTC. It codes for CASSPAGGQETQYF.

The CDR3 here is CASSPPGLAGGNEQFF. The CDR3 DNA reads TGTGCCAGCTCACCACCTGGACTAGCGGGAGGCAATGAGCAGTTCTTC. The chain uses TRBV18 and TRBJ2-1; 14 bases map to TRBD2. V was pared by 0 bases and J by 6 bases, with 1 base of the junction left unmatched. CDR1 and CDR2 (germline): KGHSH, LQKENI. The CDR3 has 16 amino acids.

The V gene is TRBV28, the J gene TRBJ2-1; D may be TRBD1 (7 bases). There are 14 residues in the CDR3. The V gene's germline CDR1 is MDHEN and CDR2 SYDVKM. V gave up 2 bases and J gave up 7 bases, with 12 bases separating them. The CDR3 DNA follows: TGTGCCAGCAGTTTAGCGGGACAGATAAATGAGCAGTTCTTC. Translated, it gives CASSLAGQINEQFF.

Turning to this clone: In the same sample, other DNA sequences code for this CDR3. The chain joins TRBV29-1 to TRBJ1-4; 7 bases align to TRBD1. Trimming took 3 bases from V and 3 from J; bases not matched to a gene: 13. Germline V gene data show CDR1 as SQVTM and CDR2 as ANQGSEA. CDR3 length: 17 amino acids. The chain's CDR3 is CSVEGGDRIKANEKLFF. The CDR3, as DNA: TGCAGCGTTGAGGGAGGGGACAGAATAAAGGCTAATGAAAAACTGTTTTTT.

V is TRBV30 and J is TRBJ2-7, with 9 bases that match TRBD1. With 2 bases clipped from V and 3 bases from J, the junction kept 5 bases outside the gene matches. The germline V gene has CDR1 GTSNPN and CDR2 SVGIG (reference sequence). The CDR3 consists of 14 residues. CDR3 sequence (DNA): TGTGCCTGGAGTAGACAGGGGGGTGTCTACGAGCAGTACTTC. The encoded protein is CAWSRQGGVYEQYF.

This clone was seen many times. This rearrangement joins TRBV6-1 to TRBJ2-4, with D possibly called TRBD1 or TRBD2 (5 bases each). Looked up from germline, CDR1 is MNHNS and CDR2 is SASEGT. The CDR3 is made up of 19 amino acids. The ends were cut back, 0 bases at V and 3 bases at J, with 21 bases in the middle. The CDR3 region is CASSEASIIVRGYKNIQYF. The CDR3 DNA reads as TGTGCCAGCAGTGAAGCGAGTATTATAGTGAGGGGATACAAAAACATTCAGTACTTC.

As for this clone: Distinct nucleotide sequences in the sample also encode this CDR3. V is TRBV11-2 and J is TRBJ2-1; the match to TRBD1 covers 8 bases. Per the germline V gene, CDR1 is SGHAT and CDR2 is FQNNGV. CDR3 length: 15 residues. V lost 4 bases to trimming and J lost 0 bases; unmatched junction nucleotides: 2. This CDR3 reads CASSSGQGSYNEQFF. In DNA, the CDR3 is TGTGCCAGCAGCTCCGGACAGGGCTCCTACAATGAGCAGTTCTTC.

The chain has TRBV2 and TRBJ2-7, with D perhaps TRBD1 (5 bases). Germline V gene sequence: CDR1 SNHLY, CDR2 FYNNEI. The CDR3 has 13 amino acids. V was clipped by 4 bases and J by 3 bases, with 10 bases between them. CDR3: CASSVDINYEQYF. In DNA, the CDR3 is TGTGCCAGCAGTGTGGACATAAACTACGAGCAGTACTTC.

This CDR3 is CASSLAQGGSYEQYF. CDR3 nucleotides: TGTGCCAGCAGCTTAGCACAGGGAGGGTCCTACGAGCAGTACTTC. The V call is TRBV7-6, the J call TRBJ2-7; a possible D gene is TRBD2 (7 bases). V gave up 0 bases and J gave up 1 base, with 10 bases separating them. Germline values: CDR1 SGHVS, CDR2 FNYEAQ. The CDR3 is 15 residues long.

The chain links TRBV28 to TRBJ1-1; D unresolved. This CDR3 region has 13 residues. The V end was cut by 4 bases, the J end by 2 bases, with 8 bases between. Germline V CDR1 and CDR2: MDHEN, SYDVKM. The CDR3 loop is CASSSYSNTEAFF. The CDR3 nucleotides read TGTGCCAGCAGTTCGTACAGCAACACTGAAGCTTTCTTT.

This clone was seen a few times. The V call is TRBV29-1, the J call TRBJ1-5; D unresolved. The V and J ends lost 7 bases and 11 bases respectively, with 18 bases between them. Per the germline V gene, CDR1 is SQVTM and CDR2 is ANQGSEA. The CDR3 is made up of 12 amino acids. DNA for the CDR3: TGCAGCGCTACTAACGACCTCCAGGCCCAGCATTTT. Translation: CSATNDLQAQHF.

This clone was seen only a few times. The rearrangement links TRBV7-9 to TRBJ1-1, with D unresolved. The CDR3 sequence is 14 residues long. Germline V lookup: CDR1 SEHNR, CDR2 FQNEAQ (reference sequence). The ends were cut back, 2 bases at V and 2 bases at J, with 9 bases in the middle. In DNA, the CDR3 is TGTGCCAGCAGCTTAAGCGTGGTAAACACTGAAGCTTTCTTT. Amino acids: CASSLSVVNTEAFF.

The chain joins TRBV5-7 to TRBJ1-2; the D gene is possibly TRBD1 (6 bases). TRBV5-7 is known as an ORF, though its function is uncertain. Trimming cost V 0 bases and J 4 bases, with 16 bases left between them. This CDR3 has 16 residues. CDR3 DNA: TGTGCCAGCAGCTTGGCCGCCCGGGGGGCCAGCTATGGCTACACCTTC. As protein: CASSLAARGASYGYTF.

In its sample, this clone was seen a few times. This CDR3 is also generated by other DNA sequences in the sample. This sequence joins TRBV27 and TRBJ1-5; 9 bases align to TRBD1. The CDR3 consists of 15 residues. The V gene's germline CDR1 is MNHEY and CDR2 SMNVEV (reference sequence). Trimming cost V 7 bases and J 4 bases; bases outside gene matches: 8. CDR3 amino acids: CASKVGQGPNQPQHF. Written as DNA, the CDR3 is TGTGCCAGCAAAGTAGGACAGGGGCCAAATCAGCCCCAGCATTTT.

The chain is built from TRBV11-1 and TRBJ1-2; the match to TRBD1 covers 7 bases. This CDR3 region has 12 residues. Germline values: CDR1 SGHAT, CDR2 FQDESV (reference sequence). V lost 5 bases and J lost 4; bases outside the gene matches: 1. The CDR3 DNA reads as TGTGCCAGCAGCCGGGACAGCTATGGCTACACCTTC. This encodes CASSRDSYGYTF.

This sequence joins TRBV5-1 and TRBJ2-1, with TRBD2 matching 10 bases. The CDR3 runs to 15 residues. In germline, CDR1 is SGHRS, CDR2 YFSETQ. V dropped 3 bases and J dropped 3; count of bases not matched to a gene: 3. CDR3: CASSSIAGGYNEQFF. Written as DNA, the CDR3 is TGCGCCAGCAGCTCCATAGCGGGAGGCTACAATGAGCAGTTCTTC.

The chain has TRBV27 and TRBJ1-5; D not resolved. The ends were cut back, 5 bases at V and 4 bases at J, with 3 bases in the middle. This CDR3 comprises 11 residues. From germline, CDR1 is MNHEY and CDR2 SMNVEV (reference sequence). The CDR3 protein is CASSRNQPQHF. The CDR3 DNA reads as TGTGCCAGCAGTAGGAATCAGCCCCAGCATTTT.